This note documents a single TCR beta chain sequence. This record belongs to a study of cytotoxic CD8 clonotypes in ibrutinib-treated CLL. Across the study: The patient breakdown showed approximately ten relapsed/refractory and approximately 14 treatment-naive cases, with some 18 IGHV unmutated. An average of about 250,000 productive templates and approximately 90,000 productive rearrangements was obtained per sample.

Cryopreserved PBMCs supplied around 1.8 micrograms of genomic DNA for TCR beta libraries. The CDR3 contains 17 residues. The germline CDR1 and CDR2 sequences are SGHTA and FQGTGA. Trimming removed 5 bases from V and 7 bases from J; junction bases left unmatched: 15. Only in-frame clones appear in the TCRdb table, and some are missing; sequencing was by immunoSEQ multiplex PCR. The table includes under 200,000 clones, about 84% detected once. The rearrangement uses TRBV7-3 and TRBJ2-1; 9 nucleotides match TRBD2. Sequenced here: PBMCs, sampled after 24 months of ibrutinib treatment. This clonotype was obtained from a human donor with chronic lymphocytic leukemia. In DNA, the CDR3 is TGTGCCAGCAGCCAAACGGGTTGGCGGGAGGGAGGAAATGAGCAGTTCTTC. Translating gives CASSQTGWREGGNEQFF.